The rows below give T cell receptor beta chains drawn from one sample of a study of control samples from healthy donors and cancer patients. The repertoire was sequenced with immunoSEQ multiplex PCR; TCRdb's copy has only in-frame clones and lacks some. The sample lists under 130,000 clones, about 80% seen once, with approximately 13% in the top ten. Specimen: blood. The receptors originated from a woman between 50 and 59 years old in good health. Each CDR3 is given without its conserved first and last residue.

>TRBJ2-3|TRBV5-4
ASSLVRDTQY
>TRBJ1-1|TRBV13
ASSFQGQGNTEAF
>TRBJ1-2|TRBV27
ASSPWSRGNYGYT
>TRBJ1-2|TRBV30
AWSVGSAFLYGYT
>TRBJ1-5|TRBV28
ASSPTGGTVQPQH
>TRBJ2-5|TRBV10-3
AISGGETQY
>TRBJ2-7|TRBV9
ASSVGTNPYEQY
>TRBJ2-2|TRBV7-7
ATGQGAANTGELF
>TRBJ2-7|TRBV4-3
ASSQGWFSGVEQY
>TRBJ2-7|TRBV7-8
ASSLAVKTRQVREQY